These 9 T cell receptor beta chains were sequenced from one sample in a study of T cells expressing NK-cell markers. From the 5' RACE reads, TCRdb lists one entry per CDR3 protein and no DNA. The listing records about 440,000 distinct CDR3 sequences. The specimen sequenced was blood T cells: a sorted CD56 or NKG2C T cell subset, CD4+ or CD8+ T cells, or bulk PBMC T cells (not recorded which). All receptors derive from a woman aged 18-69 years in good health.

CDR3 sequence reads: CASSSDPRRDTQYF. The chain joins TRBV12-3 or TRBV12-4 to TRBJ2-3; TCRdb reports TRBD1, a call that lacks DNA to check it against. The CDR3 spans 14 residues.

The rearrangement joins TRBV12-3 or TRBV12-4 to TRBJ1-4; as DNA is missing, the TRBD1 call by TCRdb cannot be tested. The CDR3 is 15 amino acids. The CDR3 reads CASSYFRDRGEKLFF.

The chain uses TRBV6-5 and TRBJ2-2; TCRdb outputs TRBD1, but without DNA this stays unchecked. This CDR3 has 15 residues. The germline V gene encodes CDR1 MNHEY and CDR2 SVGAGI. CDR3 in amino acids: CASSYWAGDTGELFF.

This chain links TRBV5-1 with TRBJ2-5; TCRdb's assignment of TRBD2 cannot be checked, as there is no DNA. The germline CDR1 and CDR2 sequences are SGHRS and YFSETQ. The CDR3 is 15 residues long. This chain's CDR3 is CASSLSTSGSETQYF.

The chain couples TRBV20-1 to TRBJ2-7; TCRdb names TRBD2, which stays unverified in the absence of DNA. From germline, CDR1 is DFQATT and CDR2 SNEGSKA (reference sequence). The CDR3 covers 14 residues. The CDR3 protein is CSARVVAGGYEQYF.

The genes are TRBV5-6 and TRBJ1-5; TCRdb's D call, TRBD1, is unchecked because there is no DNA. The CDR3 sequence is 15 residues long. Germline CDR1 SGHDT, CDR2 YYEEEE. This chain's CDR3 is CASSLRSGHNQPQHF.

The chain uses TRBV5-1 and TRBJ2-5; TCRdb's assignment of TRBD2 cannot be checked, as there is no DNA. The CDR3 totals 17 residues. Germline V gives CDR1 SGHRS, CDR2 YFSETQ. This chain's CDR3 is CASSPALAGGPGETQYF.

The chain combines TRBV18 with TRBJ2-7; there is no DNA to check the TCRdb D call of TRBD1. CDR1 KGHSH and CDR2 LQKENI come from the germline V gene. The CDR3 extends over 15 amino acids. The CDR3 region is CASSPMTTGYDEQYF.

CDR3 in amino acids: CASNAYNEQFF. The chain links TRBV6-2 or TRBV6-3 to TRBJ2-1. The CDR3 covers 11 residues. In germline, CDR1 is MNHEY, CDR2 SVGEGT.